A selection of T cell receptor beta chains follows, all from one sample in a study of cytomegalovirus exposure and HLA in healthy donors. Assay used: immunoSEQ multiplex PCR; TCRdb lists only in-frame clones, some missing. This sample carries about 200,000 clones, under 80% of them seen once, and the ten largest clones take around 0.2%. The sequencing input was PBMCs. Source of these receptors: a girl aged 2-10 years in good health and CMV-seronegative. The CDR3 runs from the conserved cysteine through the conserved F or W. Fields, in order: CDR3 DNA, CDR3 protein, V gene, J gene, clone size, D gene. The D gene is left open where the match is weak. Clone size, where shown, is once, few, many, or a class for clones that have expanded.

CDR3nt: TGTGCCAGCAGCTTAGATGGGCTAGCGGGAGAGCAGTACTTC
CDR3aa: CASSLDGLAGEQYF
v_gene: TRBV11-2
j_gene: TRBJ2-7
abundance: once
d_gene: TRBD2

CDR3nt: TGTGCCAGCAGCTTAACTAGCGGATACAATGAGCAGTTCTTC
CDR3aa: CASSLTSGYNEQFF
v_gene: TRBV7-3
j_gene: TRBJ2-1
abundance: NA
d_gene: NA

CDR3nt: TGTGCCAGCAGCACCCACGGGACAGAAGAGACCCAGTACTTC
CDR3aa: CASSTHGTEETQYF
v_gene: TRBV9
j_gene: TRBJ2-5
abundance: NA
d_gene: TRBD1

CDR3nt: TGTGCCTGGGGGAGGGACGGGAGTTATCAGCCCCAGCATTTT
CDR3aa: CAWGRDGSYQPQHF
v_gene: TRBV30
j_gene: TRBJ1-5
abundance: NA
d_gene: NA

CDR3nt: TGTGCCAGCAGCTCGGACAGGGGGACCGAGGGGCAGTACTTC
CDR3aa: CASSSDRGTEGQYF
v_gene: TRBV7-6
j_gene: TRBJ2-7
abundance: NA
d_gene: TRBD1

CDR3nt: TGTGCCAGCAGCACCGGGTTAGGGGGGACCCAGTACTTC
CDR3aa: CASSTGLGGTQYF
v_gene: TRBV7-7
j_gene: TRBJ2-5
abundance: NA
d_gene: NA

CDR3nt: TGTGCCTGGAGTACAGGAGTCCCTGGGGCCAACGTCCTGACTTTC
CDR3aa: CAWSTGVPGANVLTF
v_gene: TRBV30
j_gene: TRBJ2-6
abundance: NA
d_gene: NA

CDR3nt: TGTGCCAGCTCACCAACAGGGGTCGGGGCCAACGTCCTGACTTTC
CDR3aa: CASSPTGVGANVLTF
v_gene: TRBV18
j_gene: TRBJ2-6
abundance: once
d_gene: TRBD1

CDR3nt: TGTGCCAGCAGTTTATATAGCGGGCTATCCTACAATGAGCAGTTCTTC
CDR3aa: CASSLYSGLSYNEQFF
v_gene: TRBV27
j_gene: TRBJ2-1
abundance: NA
d_gene: TRBD2

CDR3nt: TGTGCCAGCAGTGATGTGGCCTTATTAGCCAAAAACATTCAGTACTTC
CDR3aa: CASSDVALLAKNIQYF
v_gene: TRBV2
j_gene: TRBJ2-4
abundance: NA
d_gene: NA

CDR3nt: TGTGCCAGCAGCCCCGTCAGTCAAGAGACCCAGTACTTC
CDR3aa: CASSPVSQETQYF
v_gene: TRBV5-4
j_gene: TRBJ2-5
abundance: NA
d_gene: NA

CDR3nt: TGCGCCAGCAGCTCAACAGCAGACCGATATGGCTACACCTTC
CDR3aa: CASSSTADRYGYTF
v_gene: TRBV5-1
j_gene: TRBJ1-2
abundance: NA
d_gene: NA

CDR3nt: TGTGCCAGCAGCTTGGGGAGCTCCTACAATGAGCAGTTCTTC
CDR3aa: CASSLGSSYNEQFF
v_gene: TRBV7-9
j_gene: TRBJ2-1
abundance: NA
d_gene: NA

CDR3nt: TGTGCCAGCAGCCCAGGGGGATGGTACCCCTACGAGCAGTACTTC
CDR3aa: CASSPGGWYPYEQYF
v_gene: TRBV14
j_gene: TRBJ2-7
abundance: NA
d_gene: TRBD1

CDR3nt: TGTGCCAGCAGCTGGGGTAGCGCGGATACGCAGTATTTT
CDR3aa: CASSWGSADTQYF
v_gene: TRBV7-9
j_gene: TRBJ2-3
abundance: few
d_gene: NA

CDR3nt: TGCGCCAGCAGCCAAGATCCCAGGACAGATACGCAGTATTTT
CDR3aa: CASSQDPRTDTQYF
v_gene: TRBV4-1
j_gene: TRBJ2-3
abundance: NA
d_gene: NA

CDR3nt: TGTGCCAGCAGTGCCCCAGGGGGGACTGAAGCTTTCTTT
CDR3aa: CASSAPGGTEAFF
v_gene: TRBV6-5
j_gene: TRBJ1-1
abundance: NA
d_gene: TRBD1

CDR3nt: TGCGCCAGCAGCCCGGACAGGGGGGCCTACGAGCAGTACTTC
CDR3aa: CASSPDRGAYEQYF
v_gene: TRBV4-1
j_gene: TRBJ2-7
abundance: NA
d_gene: TRBD1

CDR3nt: TGTGCCATCAGCCTTGACGGCGGGGCTGAAGCTTTCTTT
CDR3aa: CAISLDGGAEAFF
v_gene: TRBV10-3
j_gene: TRBJ1-1
abundance: NA
d_gene: NA

CDR3nt: TGTGCCTGGAGTGCTCGGCAGGGGATTTTATACAATGAGCAGTTCTTC
CDR3aa: CAWSARQGILYNEQFF
v_gene: TRBV30
j_gene: TRBJ2-1
abundance: NA
d_gene: NA